This T cell receptor beta chain emerged from a study of blood T cell repertoires in COVID-19. The wider study: Sites in the United States, Italy and Spain provided acute and convalescent COVID-19 samples.

The data were produced by immunoSEQ multiplex PCR, yet TCRdb's version contains in-frame clones alone and is incomplete. Among 250,000 or so clones listed, 75% to 90% were seen once. This CDR3 has 16 residues. The V and J ends lost 2 bases and 4 bases, in that order; junction bases with no gene match: 9. The germline V gene encodes CDR1 SGHVS and CDR2 FNYEAQ. The sample comprised peripheral blood. This clonotype originated in a middle-aged woman who had recovered from COVID-19. The chain couples TRBV7-6 to TRBJ2-7, with 9 bases lining up with TRBD1. In DNA, the CDR3 is TGTGCCAGCAGCTTATTAATAGACAGGGGGAGGTACGAGCAGTACTTC. It specifies CASSLLIDRGRYEQYF.